This T cell receptor (beta chain) is drawn from a study of OX40 agonist ivuxolimab in advanced cancers. Study summary: Of mixed ages from about 20 to 90 and averaging 60 years, the group was roughly 85% male. Partial responses were seen in three patients, one with hepatocellular carcinoma and two with cutaneous melanoma. Study results and limitations: On average, CD8+ T cells had more expanded clones than CD4+.

Some clones are missing from TCRdb's copy, which holds only in-frame ones; the method was immunoSEQ multiplex PCR. This sample has more than 75,000 clones, with around 83% found just once. Remarks on this clone: What it binds is not known.

J gave up 7 bases and V 4 bases, and 8 bases lay outside the gene matches. This CDR3 region has 16 residues. Per germline, CDR1 LNHDA and CDR2 SQIVND (reference sequence). Sequenced here: CD4+ or CD8+ T cells sorted from blood, sampled in a trial of the OX40 agonist ivuxolimab. The TCR sequence derives from an adult with an advanced solid tumor such as melanoma, head and neck, liver or kidney cancer. This chain joins TRBV19 and TRBJ2-5; 14 positions match TRBD2. This chain's CDR3 is CASSTGTSGSVGTQYF. In DNA, the CDR3 is TGTGCCAGTAGTACCGGGACTAGCGGGAGTGTGGGGACCCAGTACTTC.